This TCR beta chain appears in the sequencing data of a study of T cell responses to AZD1222 COVID-19 vaccine (dated by TCRdb to about 2021). Some background on the complete study: AZD1222 recipients whose second dose came at about 4 weeks and those whose second dose came at about 12 weeks were combined into one group, since spike-specific TCR depth and breadth did not differ between the two schedules. A total of about 230 trial participants underwent TCR sequencing, of whom 207 received two doses of AZD1222 and around 26 received two doses of the MenACWY control vaccine. Enrollment into the trials was organized by age into subgroups of 18-55, 56-69 and 70-plus years, and those subgroups contained roughly 150, 30 and 60 TCR-sequenced participants, respectively.

The CDR3 regions of human TCRbeta chains were analyzed by immunosequencing. Concerning the study's data processing: TCRs in the repertoires were matched against a reference library of SARS-CoV-2-specific TCRs that had been generated with the MIRA antigen-specificity platform. Breadth meant the fraction of unique TCRs that were SARS-CoV-2-associated, whereas depth meant the fraction of total T cells that were SARS-CoV-2-associated. Using the MIRA data, each spike-specific TCR was assigned both to the spike region to which the TCR was reactive and to a CD4 or CD8 class. Log10-transformed breadth and depth values were compared by one-way ANOVA with Sidak's multiple comparisons tests. The source is immuneACCESS, and TCRdb retained only in-frame sequences with V and J called. Part of the clones is not carried over; for the studies checked, unresolved V genes explain less than half of this, and the remainder is unexplained. V and J calls plus clone size are reproduced from that table; the DNA served to infer D and trimming. The table for this sample lists 100,000 to 120,000 clones; approximately 90% of them were counted only once. The top ten clones comprise about 1.6% of the sample.

What this sample's time point label stands for: baseline before first vaccination. The vaccinee samples were drawn from two UK trials, COV001 and COV002, one of which was a single-blind randomized controlled phase 2/3 trial testing AZD1222 (ChAdOx1 nCoV-19) in healthy adults. For TCRbeta chain sequencing, PBMC samples were collected from trial participants at day 0 and at day 28 after the second dose. Regarding this clone: Its binding antigen is unknown. The record has no base qualities; no much larger clone is one base away.

Results the study describes overall, beyond this receptor: A significant rise in spike-specific TCR breadth and depth was observed after two AZD1222 doses relative to day 0 and relative to MenACWY recipients. Because no day 14 peak-response samples were available, the repertoires could be characterized only after the peak T cell response. Conclusions about previously exposed vaccinees were limited because only a handful of AZD1222 recipients were SARS-CoV-2 seropositive at baseline. Most participants were white British and females outnumbered males, and the authors suggested that clonal diversity may have been underestimated. The 56-69-year group was small, and its depth increase did not reach significance, likely because of low power. Reportedly, close to half of the unique spike-specific TCRs recognized epitopes lying outside the regions that are mutated in the B.1.351 and B.1.1.7 variants. Vaccine-associated CD4 TCRs spanned the whole spike protein, with dominant responses in regions 160-218 and 743-854.

The sequence derives from an adult in good health. The source material was peripheral blood, sampled on day 0 of AZD1222 vaccination.

CDR3 protein: CASSSDRGSNTQYF. The sequenced DNA: TGTGCCAGCAGCTCTGACAGGGGATCAAATACGCAGTATTTT. The rearrangement combines TRBV2 with TRBJ2-3, with 8 middle bases fitting TRBD1. Clipping removes 6 bases from V and 7 bases from J, with 9 as the unmatched junction base count. For CDR1 and CDR2, the germline V gene lists SNHLY and FYNNEI. Taken from cysteine to phenylalanine, the CDR3 has 14 residues. Only the CDR3 DNA is retained, 42 bases long and in frame from the first base.